This TCR beta chain was captured in a study of blood T cells in healthy people across ages. Total RNA extraction produced at least 5 micrograms (per sample) for the study. The CDR3 loop spans 14 amino acids. Per germline, CDR1 LGHNA and CDR2 YNFKEQ. A second roughly 7 to 12 cycle PCR used barcoded and J-beta primers. Through a template-switch adaptor with 12 random nucleotides, each cDNA molecule received a tag. TCRdb re-called the 5' RACE reads with MiXCR, one entry per CDR3 protein. Of about 1.8 million distinct CDR3 sequences listed, 40% to 55% were seen once; the top ten hold over 2%. Study-level findings and limits: Diversity estimates drawn from one million T cells were deemed underestimates. Compared with aged donors, long-lived donors showed fewer expanded clones, suggesting selection.

For this clonotype: Its antigen is as yet unknown. The germline gene is not matched at one end of the junction; a read error may be the cause.

The V gene is TRBV4-2, the J gene TRBJ2-3; D is ambiguous. Sequences were obtained from blood. The sequence was collected from a woman in her forties in good health. CDR3 in DNA: TGCGCCAGCAGCCAAGATGAGTCCACAGATACGCAGTATTTT. Amino acids: CASSQDESTDTQYF.